This T cell receptor beta chain was captured in a study of shared clonotypes between healthy human individuals. The overall study: Three plates each covered CD4 naive and memory; CD8 naive two, CD8 memory one. Overall study findings and caveats: With few donors, the genetic and exposure-history diversity represented was limited.

V was cut by 11 bases and J by 6 bases, with 14 bases left in between. The V gene's germline CDR1 is SEHNR and CDR2 FQNEAQ (reference sequence). The CDR3 is 11 amino acids. For this clone: Its antigen is still unknown.

Sequenced by immunoSEQ multiplex PCR; TCRdb stores in-frame clones only, minus some. Of around 1.9 million clones listed, about 93% are singletons. Positive CCR7 selection of CD45RO-negative cells yielded the naive CD8 cells, and terminally differentiated effector memory CD45RA+ cells were excluded. The donors were adults (healthy and HIV-negative) with no recent acute infections or vaccinations. What was sequenced was naive CD8+ T cells from PBMCs. The receptor's source is a man younger than 35 in good health. Some clones in this sample may be carry-over from other donors' samples. This chain joins TRBV7-9 and TRBJ2-7, with D tentatively TRBD2 (6 bases). The CDR3 sequence: CASRGLGEQYF. For the CDR3, the DNA is TGTGCCTCCCGGGGGTTGGGCGAGCAGTACTTC.